This is a list of T cell receptor beta chains from one sample in a study of PD-1 blockade in mismatch repair-deficient tumors. Using immunoSEQ multiplex PCR, the repertoire was profiled, and TCRdb retains in-frame clones only, with some absent. The sample records around 62,000 clones, around 80% being singletons. Sequencing used peripheral blood, obtained 2 weeks after starting pembrolizumab. Receptors were obtained from an adult with mismatch repair-deficient cancer. CDR3s include the opening cysteine and the closing phenylalanine or tryptophan. A D gene is named only where the DNA matches it firmly. Clone size, where shown, is once, few, many, or a class for clones that have expanded.

TRBJ1-4,TRBD1,.,TRBV7-9,CASSRPTGENEKLFF,TGTGCCAGCAGCAGACCGACAGGGGAGAATGAAAAACTGTTTTTT
TRBJ1-1,.,.,TRBV23-1,CASSLAWHRNTEAFF,TGCGCCAGCAGTCTTGCGTGGCACAGGAACACTGAAGCTTTCTTT
TRBJ1-4,.,.,TRBV29-1,CSVAGNNEKLFF,TGCAGCGTTGCAGGAAATAATGAAAAACTGTTTTTT
TRBJ2-2,.,medium-sized,TRBV7-9,CASSSNPNTGELFF,TGTGCCAGCAGCTCAAACCCGAACACCGGGGAGCTGTTTTTT
TRBJ2-7,.,.,TRBV11-2,CASSLSREYEQYF,TGTGCCAGCAGCTTAAGTAGAGAGTACGAGCAGTACTTC
TRBJ2-3,.,.,TRBV5-6,CASSLGQDTQYF,TGTGCCAGCAGCTTGGGCCAAGATACGCAGTATTTT
TRBJ2-5,TRBD2,.,TRBV7-3,CASSPRGLAGGRETQYF,TGTGCCAGCAGCCCCAGGGGACTAGCGGGAGGACGAGAGACCCAGTACTTC
TRBJ2-7,.,.,TRBV2,CASSETISYEQYF,TGTGCCAGCAGTGAAACCATCTCCTACGAGCAGTACTTC
TRBJ2-6,.,.,TRBV27,CASGGISSGANVLTF,TGTGCCAGCGGGGGAATCAGCTCTGGGGCCAACGTCCTGACTTTC
TRBJ2-2,.,.,TRBV7-7,CASSPETGELFF,TGTGCTAGCAGCCCGGAAACCGGGGAGCTGTTTTTT
TRBJ1-5,.,.,TRBV21-1,CASSKDGTGGNQPQHF,TGTGCCAGCAGCAAAGATGGGACAGGGGGCAATCAGCCCCAGCATTTT
TRBJ2-3,TRBD1,once,TRBV6-5,CASSYSWTGGSSTQYF,TGTGCCAGCAGTTACTCGTGGACAGGGGGCTCAAGTACGCAGTATTTT
TRBJ2-3,TRBD2,.,TRBV4-1,CASSYHSGSGTDTQYF,TGCGCCAGCAGCTACCACAGCGGGAGCGGGACAGATACGCAGTATTTT
TRBJ2-1,.,.,TRBV6-1,CASSSLQGSYNEQFF,TGTGCCAGCAGTTCCCTACAGGGAAGCTACAATGAGCAGTTCTTC
TRBJ2-3,.,.,TRBV5-6,CASSVGRRLPRADTQYF,TGTGCCAGCAGTGTGGGGCGCAGGCTCCCTAGGGCAGATACGCAGTATTTT
TRBJ1-1,TRBD1,.,TRBV27,CASRISTGDTEAFF,TGTGCCAGCAGGATTTCGACAGGGGACACTGAAGCTTTCTTT
TRBJ2-3,TRBD2,.,TRBV6-4,CASSKAGDPDTQYF,TGTGCCAGCAGTAAAGCGGGAGACCCAGATACGCAGTATTTT
TRBJ2-5,.,.,TRBV2,CASTQGEEETQYF,TGTGCCAGCACCCAGGGTGAAGAAGAGACCCAGTACTTC
TRBJ2-3,TRBD2,.,TRBV6-5,CASSYSGGRSTDTQYF,TGTGCCAGCAGTTACTCAGGCGGGAGAAGCACAGATACGCAGTATTTT
TRBJ2-5,TRBD2,.,TRBV7-2,CASSSSGGETQYF,TGTGCCAGCAGCTCTTCGGGGGGAGAGACCCAGTACTTC
TRBJ1-1,.,.,TRBV5-1,CASSSRGGANTEAFF,TGCGCCAGCAGCTCCCGGGGGGGGGCGAACACTGAAGCTTTCTTT
TRBJ2-4,.,.,TRBV27,CASGRIFRGDKNIQYF,TGTGCCAGCGGTCGTATTTTCCGTGGTGACAAAAACATTCAGTACTTC
TRBJ1-1,.,.,TRBV29-1,CSAWAGRMNTEAFF,TGCAGCGCGTGGGCGGGGAGAATGAACACTGAAGCTTTCTTT
TRBJ1-2,TRBD1,.,TRBV7-3,CASSLRRGRNSSGYTF,TGTGCCAGCAGCTTAAGGAGGGGGCGGAATTCGAGTGGCTACACCTTC
TRBJ2-7,.,.,TRBV18,CASSPGRRTYEQYF,TGTGCCAGCTCACCAGGGAGGAGAACCTACGAGCAGTACTTC
TRBJ1-1,TRBD1,.,TRBV28,CASIAGGMNTEAFF,TGTGCCAGCATCGCAGGGGGCATGAACACTGAAGCTTTCTTT
TRBJ2-7,.,.,TRBV5-4,CASRSLGVAEAYEQYF,TGTGCCAGCAGGTCGCTCGGAGTAGCGGAGGCATACGAGCAGTACTTC
TRBJ1-5,TRBD1,.,TRBV6-5,CASSWTGTGNQPQHF,TGTGCCAGCAGTTGGACAGGGACGGGTAATCAGCCCCAGCATTTT
TRBJ2-5,.,.,TRBV6-6,CASSYPPVVEETQYF,TGTGCCAGCAGTTACCCCCCCGTGGTGGAGGAGACCCAGTACTTC
TRBJ2-7,TRBD2,.,TRBV7-2,CASSLGLGNEQYF,TGTGCCAGCAGCTTGGGACTAGGAAACGAGCAGTACTTC
TRBJ2-7,.,.,TRBV18,CASSLETDTYEQYF,TGTGCCAGCTCACTGGAGACAGACACCTACGAGCAGTACTTC
TRBJ2-7,.,few,TRBV18,CASSPQVAYEQYF,TGTGCCAGCTCACCCCAGGTGGCGTACGAGCAGTACTTC
TRBJ1-2,.,.,TRBV19,CASSTNYGYTF,TGTGCCAGTAGTACTAACTATGGCTACACCTTC
TRBJ2-1,.,.,TRBV6-1,CASSYTGEQFF,TGTGCCAGCAGCTATACTGGGGAGCAGTTCTTC
TRBJ2-1,.,.,TRBV6-1,CASSEAGESYNEQFF,TGTGCCAGCAGTGAAGCGGGGGAATCCTACAATGAGCAGTTCTTC
TRBJ2-6,TRBD2,.,TRBV18,CASSTGGLVSGANVLTF,TGTGCCAGCTCAACCGGGGGGTTAGTATCTGGGGCCAACGTCCTGACTTTC
TRBJ2-2,TRBD2,.,TRBV29-1,CSVGRDYFSEELFF,TGCAGCGTGGGGCGGGACTATTTCAGTGAGGAGCTGTTTTTT
TRBJ2-5,.,.,TRBV7-3,CASSLSGQETQYF,TGTGCCAGCAGCTTAAGTGGCCAAGAGACCCAGTACTTC
TRBJ2-1,.,.,TRBV5-1,CASSSNGGPYNEQFF,TGCGCCAGCAGCTCGAACGGGGGCCCCTACAATGAGCAGTTCTTC
TRBJ2-5,TRBD2,.,TRBV9,CASSGTSGRAPETQYF,TGTGCCAGCAGCGGCACTAGCGGGAGGGCCCCAGAGACCCAGTACTTC
TRBJ2-2,TRBD1,.,TRBV28,CASSRDRVTGELFF,TGTGCCAGCAGCCGGGACAGGGTGACCGGGGAGCTGTTTTTT
TRBJ2-1,TRBD1,.,TRBV27,CASSLGWGQSSYNEQFF,TGTGCCAGCAGTTTAGGGTGGGGACAGAGCTCCTACAATGAGCAGTTCTTC
TRBJ2-7,.,.,TRBV5-1,CASSLFPEGEQYF,TGCGCCAGCAGCTTGTTTCCGGAGGGCGAGCAGTACTTC
TRBJ2-3,TRBD1,.,TRBV7-9,CASSLVLWTGDTQYF,TGTGCCAGCAGCTTAGTTTTATGGACAGGGGATACGCAGTATTTT
TRBJ2-7,.,.,TRBV7-2,CASSLRGNYEQYF,TGTGCCAGCAGCTTACGGGGGAACTACGAGCAGTACTTC
TRBJ2-7,.,.,TRBV18,CASSPIGHFSYEQYF,TGTGCCAGCTCACCAATTGGACACTTCTCCTACGAGCAGTACTTC
TRBJ2-5,.,.,TRBV23-1,CASSPRGRSRETQYF,TGCGCCAGCAGTCCTAGGGGCAGGTCGCGAGAGACCCAGTACTTC
TRBJ1-3,.,.,TRBV30,CAWSVQAGAGNTIYF,TGTGCCTGGAGTGTACAGGCGGGGGCTGGAAACACCATATATTTT
TRBJ2-7,TRBD2,.,TRBV25-1,CASSSRTSGGKYEQYF,TGTGCCAGCAGTTCCCGGACTAGCGGGGGGAAGTACGAGCAGTACTTC
TRBJ2-5,.,.,TRBV21-1,CASSKVRSVRQGWLETQYF,TGTGCCAGCAGCAAAGTAAGATCGGTCCGACAGGGATGGTTGGAGACCCAGTACTTC
TRBJ1-4,.,.,TRBV5-1,CASSWTTNEKLFF,TGCGCCAGCAGCTGGACCACTAATGAAAAACTGTTTTTT
TRBJ1-3,TRBD1,.,TRBV19,CASSIGKGGSSTIYF,TGTGCCAGTAGTATAGGGAAAGGGGGCTCCTCCACCATATATTTT